This TCR beta chain was obtained from a study of post-analysis software for immune sequencing data (dated by TCRdb to the mid-2010s). About the full investigation: Relapsing-remitting, secondary progressive and progressive-relapsing multiple sclerosis were recorded as disease courses, and subtype annotation was lacking for some patients. A subset of samples was prepared in parallel using single-end sample barcoding, then pooled and co-amplified after Illumina adapter ligation. The patient repertoires were set against under 13 previously published healthy control repertoires from donors whose ages ranged from about 6 to 26 years.

Study-wide conclusions, independent of this receptor: Patients showed significantly higher frequencies than controls for about 5 TRBV segments, among them TRBV5-6, TRBV5-1 and TRBV20-1. The control group was slightly older than the multiple sclerosis patient group. Significantly lower normalized Chao1 diversity was found in multiple sclerosis patients than in controls, suggesting substantial peripheral T-cell clonal expansion. Direct clustering with F measure revealed strong co-clustering of samples prepared in the same batch, which led to a batch-effect correction.

To prepare the library, PCR was applied. Sequencing was carried out with an Illumina HiSeq 2500. To reduce PCR and sequencing biases, unique molecular identifiers were incorporated into the TCR beta cDNA libraries. Per 1 to 10 million input T cells, roughly 500,000 cDNA molecules were obtained, such that each molecule approximated one T cell. The patient libraries were prepared and sequenced with the same protocol used for the earlier healthy control dataset. Within a given batch, samples were prepared together, multiplexed and sequenced on the same HiSeq lane. As for how the authors treated the data: MIGEC was used to process the raw barcoded reads, and molecular identifier groups with only a single read were discarded before consensus assembly and CDR3 extraction. VDJtools was used for post-analysis of the clonotype tables, and diversity was normalized by down-sampling every dataset to the size of the smallest sample. In repertoire overlap clustering, CDR3 amino acid sequences, but not nucleotide sequences, were matched to correct batch-related cross-sample contamination. Using fastp trimming at Q25 and MiXCR clonotype assembly, TCRdb reanalyzed the public sequencing data and kept in-frame beta chains. All rows with the same CDR3 protein become a single entry with the most common DNA and genes. Clone size and V and J calls follow TCRdb, not the original study. The sample table contains hundreds of thousands of distinct CDR3 sequences; only one count was recorded for approximately 60% of them. The ten largest account for 11% of the sample.

V loses 8 bases at its end and J loses 1 base; junction bases beyond the gene matches: 5. Including cysteine and phenylalanine, the CDR3 has 14 amino acids. CDR3 DNA is the only sequence kept; it has 42 bases, read in frame from the first base. Per the germline V gene (reference sequence), LGHDT is the CDR1 and YNNKEL is the CDR2. As to this clonotype: What antigen it recognizes has not been identified. Base qualities were left out, and no much larger clone turns up one base away.

TCR beta repertoires were profiled from peripheral blood of some 13 young patients with multiple sclerosis to demonstrate the VDJtools post-analysis software. The patients with multiple sclerosis were children and adolescents between roughly 6 and 15 years of age. The receptor was derived from a girl aged 2 to 10 with multiple sclerosis. Recombination linked TRBV3-1 to TRBJ2-5; 9 bases in the junction line up with TRBD2. The source material was blood. CDR3 region: CASHLAGFQETQYF. The sequenced DNA is TGTGCCAGCCACCTAGCGGGGTTCCAAGAGACCCAGTACTTC.